These 19 T cell receptor beta chains were sequenced from one sample in a study of blood T cell repertoires in COVID-19. Profiling relied on immunoSEQ multiplex PCR, and the TCRdb table lists in-frame clones only, not all of them. This table has fewer than 130,000 clones, approximately 85% appearing once. Material for sequencing was peripheral blood. Every receptor here comes from a human donor in a cohort sampled during active COVID-19.

This clone occurred once. The chain employs TRBV5-6 and TRBJ1-1; no definite D call. Germline V gene sequence: CDR1 SGHDT, CDR2 YYEEEE. V lost 0 bases, J lost 3 bases, and 6 bases lay in between. The length of the CDR3 is 13 residues. The CDR3 coding sequence is TGTGCCAGCAGCTTGGATCCGGACACTGAAGCTTTCTTT. Its translation: CASSLDPDTEAFF.

The chain is built from TRBV10-3 and TRBJ2-3; 10 bases align to TRBD2. In germline, CDR1 is ENHRY, CDR2 SYGVKD. Trimming removed 3 bases from V and 0 bases from J; junction bases left unmatched: 6. This CDR3 spans 17 amino acids. Here the CDR3 reads CAISDWTSGLSTDTQYF. Written as DNA, the CDR3 is TGTGCCATCAGTGACTGGACTAGCGGACTTAGCACAGATACGCAGTATTTT.

The chain has TRBV5-6 and TRBJ2-5, with 7 positions matching TRBD2. Germline V lookup: CDR1 SGHDT, CDR2 YYEEEE. The V and J ends lost 2 bases and 2 bases, in that order; junction bases with no gene match: 6. The CDR3 spans 15 residues. The CDR3 loop is CASSLDRAGQETQYF. CDR3 DNA: TGTGCCAGCAGCTTAGACCGAGCGGGGCAAGAGACCCAGTACTTC.

The chain's CDR3 is CASSQGLGLGGYEQYF. The CDR3 nucleotides are TGCGCCAGCAGCCAAGGCTTGGGACTAGGTGGCTACGAGCAGTACTTC. The rearrangement uses TRBV4-3 and TRBJ2-7; TRBD2 aligns across 8 bases. Germline CDR1 LGHNA, CDR2 YSLEER. The V gene end was trimmed by 1 base and the J gene end by 3 bases; junction bases not matched to a gene: 8. The CDR3 covers 16 residues.

The chain joins TRBV12-3 or TRBV12-4 to TRBJ1-1; D may be TRBD1 (6 bases). The CDR3 is 13 residues long. Trimming shortened V by 3 bases and J by 3 bases, and 8 bases separated the two germline ends. In DNA form, the CDR3 reads TGTGCCAGCAGTTTGAAGGGGGACACTGAAGCTTTCTTT. Protein: CASSLKGDTEAFF.

The rearrangement uses TRBV28 and TRBJ1-1, with a weak D call TRBD1 (5 bases). Germline loops: CDR1 MDHEN, CDR2 SYDVKM. Trimming pared 11 bases from V and 1 base from J, leaving 11 bases between. The CDR3 loop spans 12 amino acids. CDR3 in DNA: TGTGCCTGCGGGGCAGGGAACACTGAAGCTTTCTTT. Encoded protein: CACGAGNTEAFF.

This rearrangement joins TRBV9 to TRBJ2-1, with D perhaps matching TRBD2 (6 bases). Deletions cut 2 bases from V and 3 bases from J, with 12 bases between. The CDR3 is 15 amino acids. Germline V CDR1 and CDR2: SGDLS, YYNGEE. CDR3 bases: TGTGCCAGCAGCGTTGGAGGGCCCTTCTACAATGAGCAGTTCTTC. It codes for CASSVGGPFYNEQFF. The entire variable domain, with the rest obtained from reference TRBV9 and TRBJ2-1, is as follows: DSGVTQTPKHLITATGQRVTLRCSPRSGDLSVYWYQQSLDQGLQFLIQYYNGEERAKGNILERFSAQQFPDLHSELNLSSLELGDSALYFCASSVGGPFYNEQFFGPGTRLTVL.

The V gene is TRBV9, the J gene TRBJ1-2; tentative D call: TRBD1 (5 bases). CDR3 length: 14 residues. Trimming cost V 0 bases and J 4 bases, with 10 bases left between them. CDR1 SGDLS and CDR2 YYNGEE come from the germline V gene. Here the CDR3 reads CASSVDDSVYGYTF. For the CDR3, the DNA is TGTGCCAGCAGCGTAGATGACAGTGTCTATGGCTACACCTTC.

The CDR3 region is CASSEFDRGYGYTF. In DNA, the CDR3 is TGTGCCAGCAGTGAATTTGACAGGGGCTATGGCTACACCTTC. The chain employs TRBV6-1 and TRBJ1-2; 8 nucleotides agree with TRBD1. In germline, CDR1 is MNHNS, CDR2 SASEGT. The CDR3 length is 14 residues. V gave up 2 bases and J gave up 4 bases; unmatched junction bases: 3.

This rearrangement joins TRBV10-3 to TRBJ2-2, with D possibly matching TRBD1 (6 bases). V shed 0 bases and J shed 5 bases, with 16 bases lying between them. Germline CDR1 ENHRY, CDR2 SYGVKD. CDR3 length: 17 residues. The CDR3 DNA reads TGTGCCATCAGTGAGTCTGACAGGTCACTAAGGACCGGGGAGCTGTTTTTT. Translating it yields CAISESDRSLRTGELFF.

The chain carries TRBV28 and TRBJ1-1, with a tentative D call TRBD1 (6 bases). This CDR3 contains 14 residues. Germline V lookup: CDR1 MDHEN, CDR2 SYDVKM. With 8 bases removed from V and 3 bases from J, the gap between germline ends came to 16 bases. The CDR3 DNA follows: TGTGCCAGCGGGATGGAACAGGGATACACTGAAGCTTTCTTT. This gives the protein CASGMEQGYTEAFF.

This chain joins TRBV7-9 and TRBJ1-5; D is perhaps TRBD1 (5 bases). V gave up 4 bases and J gave up 7 bases, with 17 bases separating them. CDR3 length: 15 residues. CDR1 is SEHNR, CDR2 FQNEAQ, per germline (reference sequence). The CDR3 protein is CASSSFADIGQPQHF. In DNA, the CDR3 is TGTGCCAGCAGCTCGTTTGCGGACATAGGCCAGCCCCAGCATTTT.

This chain uses TRBV3-1 (or the pseudogene TRBV3-2) with TRBJ1-1; D not certain. V was pared by 5 bases and J by 6 bases, with 16 bases between. The CDR3 contains 14 residues. From germline, CDR1 is LGHDT and CDR2 YNNKEL (reference sequence). CDR3 loop: CASSYLESEAEAFF. CDR3 nucleotides: TGTGCCAGCAGCTACCTCGAGTCGGAGGCTGAAGCTTTCTTT.

This chain joins TRBV30 and TRBJ1-2; 10 nucleotides line up with TRBD1. This CDR3 has 13 amino acids. CDR1 and CDR2 from the germline V gene are GTSNPN and SVGIG (reference sequence). V dropped 5 bases and J dropped 3; count of bases not matched to a gene: 3. CDR3 loop: CAWQDRGYYGYTF. The CDR3 nucleotides are TGTGCCTGGCAGGACAGGGGGTACTATGGCTACACCTTC.

The gene calls are TRBV9 and TRBJ1-1; D gene unclear. The CDR3 runs to 14 residues. Germline assignment: CDR1 SGDLS and CDR2 YYNGEE. V dropped 0 bases and J dropped 1 base, with 7 bases sitting between them. CDR3 sequence (DNA): TGTGCCAGCAGCGTAGGACAACCGAACACTGAAGCTTTCTTT. It translates to CASSVGQPNTEAFF.

This clone turned up a few times. The V gene is TRBV10-1, the J gene TRBJ2-7; 14 bases fit TRBD2. V lost 6 bases and J lost 6; bases outside the gene matches: 10. This CDR3 spans 16 amino acids. The germline V gene encodes CDR1 WNHNN and CDR2 SYGVQD (reference sequence). Here the CDR3 DNA reads TGCGCCAGCAGCGGAGGGACTAGCGGGAGATTTTCCGAGCAGTACTTC. Its translation: CASSGGTSGRFSEQYF.

J is TRBJ1-2 and V is TRBV5-1; 7 nucleotides line up with TRBD1. This CDR3 region has 15 residues. With V trimmed by 5 bases and J by 0 bases, 7 bases remained unmatched. CDR1 and CDR2 from the germline V gene are SGHRS and YFSETQ. The CDR3 sequence: CASREGQKANYGYTF. CDR3 in DNA: TGCGCCAGCAGGGAGGGACAGAAGGCTAACTATGGCTACACCTTC.

V gene TRBV7-2 combines with J gene TRBJ2-1, with 11 bases matching TRBD2. This CDR3 spans 16 amino acids. Germline CDR1 is SGHTA and CDR2 is FQGNSA. J lost 6 bases, V lost 1 base, and 5 bases had no gene match. The DNA for the CDR3 is TGTGCCAGCAGCTTAGAGGCCGGGACTAGCGGCAATGAGCAGTTCTTC. It codes for CASSLEAGTSGNEQFF.

The chain couples TRBV21-1 to TRBJ1-1; the table's D call, TRBD1, was not checked against the DNA. TRBV21-1 is marked as a pseudogene. CDR3 length: 13 residues. This CDR3 is CATRTGGSPEAFF. The DNA for the CDR3 is TGTGCCACCCGTACAGGGGGCTCCCCTGAAGCTTTCTTT.